Below are 30 T cell receptor beta chains sequenced from a single sample in a study of blood T cells in healthy people across ages. It was with a sample-barcoded 5' primer and a J-beta primer mix that a second PCR of roughly 6 to 11 cycles was run. From the 5' RACE reads, TCRdb called clonotypes with MiXCR, one entry per CDR3 protein. The sample contains 800,000 or so distinct CDR3 sequences, roughly 25% of which appear only once. In addition, the sample was reused for a study of T cells of mothers and their children.

Sequencing input: blood. The receptors were sampled from a boy aged 10-17 years in good health.

Points on this clonotype: The conserved closing phenylalanine or tryptophan is absent in this CDR3, likely reflecting a read error. The rearrangement links TRBV20-1 to TRBJ1-6; the match to TRBD1 covers 8 bases. Germline lookup yields CDR1 DFQATT and CDR2 SNEGSKA (reference sequence). V shed 5 bases, J shed 9 bases, and the junction held 6 bases outside the gene matches. The CDR3 contains 13 residues. The CDR3 DNA reads as TGCAGTGCTTGGACAGGGTCGGGTTCACCCCTCCACCTT. It yields the protein CSAWTGSGSPLHL.

J is TRBJ1-1 and V is TRBV29-1; D unresolved. V gave up 4 bases and J gave up 5 bases, with 11 bases separating them. Germline V gene data show CDR1 as SQVTM and CDR2 as ANQGSEA. CDR3 length equals 12 residues. CDR3 sequence reads: CSVGFGGTEAFF. CDR3 DNA sequence: TGCAGCGTTGGCTTCGGTGGAACTGAAGCTTTCTTT. The variable domain in full, with the rest retrieved from reference TRBV29-1 and TRBJ1-1, is SAVISQKPSRDICQRGTSLTIQCQVDSQVTMMFWYRQQPGQSLTLIATANQGSEATYESGFVIDKFPISRPNLTFSTLTVSNMSPEDSSIYLCSVGFGGTEAFFGQGTRLTVV.

In the case of this clonotype: This may be a read error, as it is one base from a much larger clone. The CDR3 reads CASSYEVYEQYF. The CDR3 DNA sequence: TGTGCCAGCAGTTACGAGGTCTACGAGCAGTACTTC. The rearrangement links TRBV6-2 or TRBV6-3 to TRBJ2-7; D not certain. CDR1 and CDR2 (germline): MNHEY, SVGEGT. V lost 2 bases and J 3 bases, leaving 5 bases between the germline ends. This CDR3 contains 12 residues.

The chain recombines TRBV6-5 with TRBJ2-3; 8 bases fit TRBD2. V gave up 0 bases and J gave up 1 base; unmatched junction bases: 3. CDR1 and CDR2 from the germline V gene are MNHEY and SVGAGI. The CDR3 extends over 16 amino acids. CDR3 amino acids: CASSYSSGGRTDTQYF. In DNA form, the CDR3 reads TGTGCCAGCAGTTACTCGTCGGGGGGGCGCACAGATACGCAGTATTTT.

This clonotype was observed many times. J is TRBJ1-2 and V is TRBV6-1; a weak D match, TRBD1 (6 bases). Germline V gene data show CDR1 as MNHNS and CDR2 as SASEGT. The CDR3 has 14 residues. Between the trimmed V and J ends, which lost 4 bases and 4 bases, there was a span of 13 bases. CDR3 bases: TGTGCCAGCAGTGCGGGGGGCATAGGCTATGGCTACACCTTC. Translation gives CASSAGGIGYGYTF.

V and J are TRBV3-1 and TRBJ2-3; D unclear. Germline CDR1 and CDR2: LGHDT and YNNKEL (reference sequence). V shed 4 bases and J shed 1 base, with 9 bases lying between them. The CDR3 is 14 amino acids. DNA for the CDR3: TGTGCCAGCAGCCGTCCCACTGGCACAGATACGCAGTATTTT. Its translation: CASSRPTGTDTQYF.

This rearrangement joins TRBV5-6 to TRBJ2-7, with D tentatively TRBD1 or TRBD2 (5 bases each). CDR1 and CDR2 from the germline V gene are SGHDT and YYEEEE. V was shortened by 0 bases and J by 0 bases, with 13 bases between the two germline ends. CDR3 length equals 16 residues. CDR3 nucleotide sequence: TGTGCCAGCAGCTTGGTCCGGGACGCTCTCTCCTACGAGCAGTACTTC. Protein sequence: CASSLVRDALSYEQYF.

This clonotype has a handful of counts. The chain recombines TRBV7-2 with TRBJ2-3; D is ambiguous. The CDR3 runs 12 residues. Per the germline V gene, CDR1 is SGHTA and CDR2 is FQGNSA. The V end was cut by 8 bases, the J end by 4 bases, with 10 bases between. CDR3: CASPRTADTQYF. In DNA, the CDR3 is TGTGCCAGCCCCAGAACCGCAGATACGCAGTATTTT.

This chain joins TRBV9 and TRBJ2-5; the D is unclear. The better agreement between TRBJ2-1 and the DNA end casts doubt on the J call. The CDR3 consists of 13 residues. Germline CDR1 SGDLS, CDR2 YYNGEE. The DNA for the CDR3 is TGTGCCAGCAGCGTACCCCAGGCGTCCGAGCAGTTCTTC. It yields the protein CASSVPQASEQFF.

This clonotype was seen at least ten times. V usage is TRBV5-1 and J usage is TRBJ1-1; 7 bases agree with TRBD1. Germline V lookup: CDR1 SGHRS, CDR2 YFSETQ. Trimming removed 0 bases from V and 1 base from J; junction bases left unmatched: 3. This CDR3 region has 15 residues. Here the CDR3 reads CASSLAGTANTEAFF. Here the CDR3 DNA reads TGCGCCAGCAGCTTGGCCGGGACAGCGAACACTGAAGCTTTCTTT. Full variable domain (outside the CDR3, taken from reference TRBV5-1 and TRBJ1-1): KAGVTQTPRYLIKTRGQQVTLSCSPISGHRSVSWYQQTPGQGLQFLFEYFSETQRNKGNFPGRFSGRQFSNSRSEMNVSTLELGDSALYLCASSLAGTANTEAFFGQGTRLTVV.

The genes are TRBV5-6 and TRBJ2-1; 8 bases match TRBD2. CDR1 is SGHDT and CDR2 is YYEEEE in the germline V gene. The CDR3 consists of 16 residues. With 1 base clipped from V and 0 bases from J, the junction kept 3 bases outside the gene matches. The CDR3 coding sequence is TGTGCCAGCAGCTTGTATGGGACTAGCTCCTACAATGAGCAGTTCTTC. Its translation is CASSLYGTSSYNEQFF.

The V call is TRBV2, the J call TRBJ1-2; the D gene is possibly TRBD1 (5 bases). V was pared by 5 bases and J by 5 bases, with 12 bases between. The CDR3 totals 13 residues. The germline V gene has CDR1 SNHLY and CDR2 FYNNEI. The CDR3 is CASSPGLQYGYTF. In nucleotides, the CDR3 is TGTGCCAGCAGTCCGGGACTTCAATATGGCTACACCTTC.

This clonotype was seen only a few times. V and J are TRBV12-3 or TRBV12-4 and TRBJ1-6, with D unresolved. The V end was cut by 6 bases, the J end by 8 bases, with 17 bases between. The CDR3 length is 15 residues. CDR3 DNA sequence: TGTGCCAGCAGCTCCCTACTTGGAGGTGATTCACCCCTCCACTTT. Its translation is CASSSLLGGDSPLHF.

This clonotype has only a few counts. V is TRBV12-3 or TRBV12-4 and J is TRBJ1-3; the D gene is possibly TRBD1 (5 bases). Trimming shortened V by 3 bases and J by 0 bases, and 6 bases separated the two germline ends. The CDR3 runs 14 residues. In DNA form, the CDR3 reads TGTGCCAGCAGTTTCGACAGCTCTGGAAACACCATATATTTT. This translates into CASSFDSSGNTIYF.

The J gene is TRBJ1-1, the V gene TRBV7-6; D is undetermined. CDR3 size: 15 residues. V lost 6 bases and J 0 bases, leaving 14 bases between the germline ends. Germline V gene lookup returns CDR1 SGHVS and CDR2 FNYEAQ. This CDR3 is CASSQFPVMNTEAFF. CDR3 nucleotide sequence: TGTGCCAGCAGTCAATTCCCCGTGATGAACACTGAAGCTTTCTTT.

Worth noting for this clonotype: Possible read error: a much larger clone is one base away. V and J are TRBV11-2 and TRBJ2-1, with D possibly being TRBD1 (5 bases). This CDR3 spans 12 amino acids. CDR1 and CDR2 (germline): SGHAT, FQNNGV. Trimming left V 2 bases short and J 9 bases short, with 8 bases between. The CDR3 DNA follows: TGTGCCAGCAGCTTACTAGACAGTGAGCAGTTCTTC. It specifies CASSLLDSEQFF.

V and J are TRBV27 and TRBJ2-7, with 7 bases lining up with TRBD1. The CDR3 contains 14 residues. Germline values: CDR1 MNHEY, CDR2 SMNVEV (reference sequence). The V and J ends lost 6 bases and 2 bases, in that order; junction bases with no gene match: 7. The CDR3 sequence is CASSTLGQPYEQYF. The DNA for the CDR3 is TGTGCCAGCAGCACACTGGGACAGCCCTACGAGCAGTACTTC.

In this sample, this clonotype turned up a few times. The V and J genes are TRBV7-8 and TRBJ1-2; no firm D call. Germline lookup yields CDR1 SGHVS and CDR2 FQNEAQ. V was clipped by 2 bases and J by 5 bases, with 6 bases between them. This CDR3 is 12 amino acids long. Here the CDR3 reads CASSLTPYGYTF. CDR3 in DNA: TGTGCCAGCAGCTTAACCCCTTATGGCTACACCTTC.

This chain connects TRBV9 to TRBJ2-3; 9 bases line up with TRBD1. The J segment lost 3 bases and the V segment lost 2 bases, leaving 4 bases of the junction unmatched. The CDR3 runs 15 residues. The V gene's germline CDR1 is SGDLS and CDR2 YYNGEE. The CDR3 DNA sequence: TGTGCCAGCAGCGTCCCCGGGACAGGGACAGATACGCAGTATTTT. Encoded protein: CASSVPGTGTDTQYF.

This clonotype has just a few counts. The chain recombines TRBV5-1 with TRBJ1-2; TRBD1 is a possible D gene (6 bases). Germline-derived CDR1 and CDR2 are SGHRS and YFSETQ. V gave up 0 bases and J gave up 5 bases, with 14 bases separating them. The CDR3 extends over 15 amino acids. CDR3 amino acids: CASSLDRASSYGYTF. The DNA for the CDR3 is TGCGCCAGCAGCTTGGACAGGGCCTCATCTTATGGCTACACCTTC.

V gene TRBV29-1 combines with J gene TRBJ2-1; 7 bases line up with TRBD2. The V and J ends lost 7 bases and 6 bases, in that order; junction bases with no gene match: 6. This CDR3 region has 12 residues. The germline V gene has CDR1 SQVTM and CDR2 ANQGSEA. This chain's CDR3 is CSAREGINEQFF. In nucleotides, the CDR3 is TGCAGCGCCAGGGAGGGGATCAATGAGCAGTTCTTC.

This rearrangement joins TRBV6-2 or TRBV6-3 to TRBJ2-5; the D gene is possibly TRBD1 (5 bases). Germline CDR1 and CDR2: MNHEY and SVGEGT. Trimming removed 4 bases at V and 2 bases at J, with 11 bases between. The CDR3 totals 14 residues. The chain's CDR3 is CASSFSQAQETQYF. The CDR3 region has the DNA TGTGCCAGCAGTTTTTCACAGGCTCAAGAGACCCAGTACTTC.

This clonotype occurred a few times. The chain couples TRBV4-3 to TRBJ2-3; perhaps TRBD2 as D (6 bases). The CDR3 runs 16 residues. V gave up 6 bases and J gave up 0 bases, with 16 bases separating them. Germline CDR1 reads LGHNA; CDR2 reads YSLEER. CDR3 region: CASSAGTPTSTDTQYF. DNA for the CDR3: TGCGCCAGCAGTGCCGGGACTCCCACTAGCACAGATACGCAGTATTTT.

V usage is TRBV27 and J usage is TRBJ2-5; 8 nucleotides align to TRBD2. With 3 bases clipped from V and 5 bases from J, the junction kept 11 bases outside the gene matches. The CDR3 has 16 amino acids. Germline V lookup: CDR1 MNHEY, CDR2 SMNVEV (reference sequence). Here the CDR3 DNA reads TGTGCCAGCAGTTTTTATTCTAGCGGGTCAAGGGAGACCCAGTACTTC. Translated, it gives CASSFYSSGSRETQYF.

This clonotype was observed a handful of times. The V and J genes are TRBV7-6 and TRBJ1-2; D gene unclear. Germline values: CDR1 SGHVS, CDR2 FNYEAQ. V lost 2 bases and J lost 9, with 10 bases in between. There are 12 residues in the CDR3. The CDR3 nucleotides read TGTGCCAGCAGCTTACCAGGTTCAAGCTACACCTTC. Protein: CASSLPGSSYTF. The whole variable domain, remainder taken from reference TRBV7-6 and TRBJ1-2, is GAGVSQSPRYKVTKRGQDVALRCDPISGHVSLYWYRQALGQGPEFLTYFNYEAQQDKSGLPNDRFSAERPEGSISTLTIQRTEQRDSAMYRCASSLPGSSYTFGSGTRLTVV.

CDR3 bases: TGCAGTTCCACACTAGCGGCGAACACAGATACGCAGTATTTT. Its protein product is CSSTLAANTDTQYF. V is TRBV20-1 and J is TRBJ2-3, with 8 nucleotides matching TRBD2. V gave up 8 bases and J gave up 2 bases; unmatched junction bases: 9. Germline lookup yields CDR1 DFQATT and CDR2 SNEGSKA (reference sequence). The CDR3 is 14 residues long.

The chain recombines TRBV12-3 or TRBV12-4 with TRBJ1-1; 9 nucleotides agree with TRBD1. This CDR3 spans 12 amino acids. With 6 bases clipped from V and 11 bases from J, the junction kept 7 bases outside the gene matches. CDR3 nucleotides: TGTGCCAGCAGCCCTGGGGACAGGGTGGCTTTCTTT. As protein: CASSPGDRVAFF.

This rearrangement joins TRBV29-1 to TRBJ2-1; 9 bases match TRBD1. In germline, CDR1 is SQVTM, CDR2 ANQGSEA. J gave up 5 bases and V 6 bases, and 5 bases lay outside the gene matches. The CDR3 runs 13 residues. As DNA, the CDR3 is TGCAGCGTGGGGGGACAGGGAGACAATGAGCAGTTCTTC. Translation gives CSVGGQGDNEQFF.

V is TRBV6-1 and J is TRBJ2-1, with D perhaps TRBD1 (5 bases). V lost 4 bases to trimming and J lost 5 bases, with 18 bases between them. The CDR3 consists of 16 residues. Germline-derived CDR1 and CDR2 are MNHNS and SASEGT. The CDR3 protein is CASSGNFRVSDNEQFF. CDR3 nucleotide sequence: TGTGCCAGCAGTGGCAACTTCAGGGTTTCGGACAATGAGCAGTTCTTC.

The V call is TRBV20-1, the J call TRBJ2-3; the D is unclear. This CDR3 has 12 amino acids. V gave up 5 bases and J gave up 2 bases, with 8 bases separating them. CDR1 and CDR2 (germline): DFQATT, SNEGSKA (reference sequence). CDR3 sequence (DNA): TGCAGTGCTGCCGAGGACACAGATACGCAGTATTTT. It is translated as CSAAEDTDTQYF.